The present entry profiles one T cell receptor (beta chain) with its context. This entry is derived from a study of cytomegalovirus exposure and HLA in healthy donors. PCR involved 60 Vbeta and 13 Jbeta primers. This table comes from immunoSEQ multiplex PCR, and its TCRdb copy is limited to in-frame clones, with some not included. Among about 200,000 clones listed, about 76% were seen once. This TCR was sampled from a male donor in good health and CMV-seropositive. Sequenced: PBMCs.

The CDR3 loop reads CASSWEGQAGQPQHF. The CDR3 DNA reads TGTGCCAGCAGCTGGGAGGGACAGGCCGGACAGCCCCAGCATTTT. This chain uses TRBV5-5 with TRBJ1-5; TRBD1 matches 8 bases. The CDR3 extends over 15 amino acids. The junction had 9 bases not matched to a gene; V was cut back by 3 bases and J by 7 bases. From germline, CDR1 is SGHKS and CDR2 YYEKEE (reference sequence).